This is a list of T cell receptor beta chains from one sample in a study of graft-versus-host responses after intestinal transplantation. TCRdb's table, derived via immunoSEQ multiplex PCR, lists solely in-frame clones and lacks some. The profile shows about 39,000 clones, 93% of them singletons. The antigens for these receptors are not known. This specimen was unstimulated CD8+ T cells sorted from spleen or lymph node cells, taken before transplant. The receptor set was obtained from a human donor who was the organ donor for an intestinal transplant. CDR3s include the opening cysteine and the closing phenylalanine or tryptophan. The order of the fields is clone size, J gene, V gene, D gene, CDR3 DNA, CDR3 protein. A D gene is named only where the DNA matches it firmly. Clone size is stated in some rows and not others, as once, few, many or a class when expanded.

.,TRBJ2-5,TRBV19,TRBD2,TGTGCCACTCGTGCCGGGACTAGCGGGTATCCAGAGGTGCAGACCCAGTACTTC,CATRAGTSGYPEVQTQYF
.,TRBJ2-5,TRBV6-5,.,TGTGCCAGCAGTTACTCCCTCGCAGGGCGCGAGACCCAGTACTTC,CASSYSLAGRETQYF
.,TRBJ2-5,TRBV2,TRBD2,TGTGCCACCACTAGCGGGGACCAAGAGACCCAGTACTTC,CATTSGDQETQYF
.,TRBJ2-7,TRBV28,.,TGTGCCAGCACCCTGGGGGGCTTCTCCTACGAGCAGTACTTC,CASTLGGFSYEQYF
.,TRBJ2-2,TRBV28,.,TGTGCCAGCAGCCCTGACCGGGAGCTCGGGGAGCTGTTTTTT,CASSPDRELGELFF
.,TRBJ1-2,TRBV2,.,TGTGCCAGCAGTGAAGACTATGGCTACACCTTC,CASSEDYGYTF
once,TRBJ2-1,TRBV14,TRBD1,TGTGCCAGCCAGGACAGGGGCAACTACAATGAGCAGTTCTTC,CASQDRGNYNEQFF
once,TRBJ2-7,TRBV28,.,TGTGCCAGCAGTGACAGGCTCTCCTACGAGCAGTACTTC,CASSDRLSYEQYF
.,TRBJ2-7,TRBV29-1,TRBD2,TGCAGCGTTTACACTAGCGGGAGTTCCTACGAGCAGTACTTC,CSVYTSGSSYEQYF
.,TRBJ1-1,TRBV5-5,.,TGTGCCAGCAGCGGGACGGACCGGAACACTGAAGCTTTCTTT,CASSGTDRNTEAFF
.,TRBJ2-5,TRBV7-9,TRBD1,TGTGCCAGCAGCCGCCGACAGGGGGCCTTTGATGACCGCCAAGAGACCCAGTACTTC,CASSRRQGAFDDRQETQYF
.,TRBJ2-7,TRBV4-1,TRBD2,TGCGCCAGCAGCCAAGTATACAGGACTAGCGGGAGCTACGAGCAGTACTTC,CASSQVYRTSGSYEQYF
.,TRBJ2-7,TRBV7-6,TRBD1,TGTGCCAGCAGCTTAGGGGGACAGAATTTTTCCTACGAGCAGTACTTC,CASSLGGQNFSYEQYF
.,TRBJ2-1,TRBV7-8,.,TGTGCCAGCAGAACTCTAGCGAGCTCCTACAATGAGCAGTTCTTC,CASRTLASSYNEQFF
.,TRBJ2-7,TRBV15,TRBD2,TGTGCCACCAGCAGAGGTACTAGCGGTCTCTACGAGCAGTACTTC,CATSRGTSGLYEQYF
.,TRBJ2-3,TRBV7-3,TRBD2,TGTGCCAGCAGCTCAGCGGGGGGCACAGATACGCAGTATTTT,CASSSAGGTDTQYF
.,TRBJ2-7,TRBV2,TRBD2,TGTGCCAGCGGGACTAATCGGGCTTTTTACGAGCAGTACTTC,CASGTNRAFYEQYF
.,TRBJ2-7,TRBV7-9,.,TGTGCCAGCAGCTTAGAGTACGGAGAAGAGGCCCACGAGCAGTACTTC,CASSLEYGEEAHEQYF
.,TRBJ2-7,TRBV28,.,TGTGCCAGCAGTTTAAGTGGTTGGTACGAGCAGTACTTC,CASSLSGWYEQYF
.,TRBJ2-2,TRBV28,.,TGTGCCAGCAGCGTCCCGACAGGCGCGAACACCGGGGAGCTGTTTTTT,CASSVPTGANTGELFF